The source of this T cell receptor (beta chain) is a study of T-cell memory formation after mild COVID-19. Regarding the study as a whole: Largely, contracting CD4+ clones fell within CM and EM, and contracting CD8+ clones within EMRA.

TCRdb re-derived calls from the 5' RACE reads in MiXCR, one entry per CDR3 protein. The data contain approximately 290,000 distinct CDR3 sequences, roughly 8.2% of them singletons. Trimming left V 4 bases short and J 0 bases short, with 7 bases between. The CDR3 contains 14 residues. This clonotype appeared many times. The antigen is unknown. Sequencing was performed on PBMCs or a T cell subset sorted from them (not recorded which). The rearrangement links TRBV12-3 or TRBV12-4 to TRBJ1-5; D unclear. The source of this sequence is a man aged 18 to 30 who had mild COVID-19 (a few samples of this study predate the infection). Cell type and time point are not known. CDR3: CASSSGYSNQPQHF. In nucleotides, the CDR3 is TGTGCCAGCAGTTCCGGTTATAGCAATCAGCCCCAGCATTTT.